The subject of this entry is one T cell receptor beta chain. After thawing and overnight rest, PBMC were stained with GMM-loaded CD1B tetramer, viability dye and anti-CD3 for sorting. The lipid loaded on the CD1B tetramers was C32 glucose monomycolate from Rhodococcus equi. The method was immunoSEQ multiplex PCR; TCRdb's version includes in-frame clones alone and lacks a portion of them. This table holds 80,000 to 100,000 clones, approximately 91% found once. CDR1 is ENHRY, CDR2 SYGVKD, per germline. This CDR3 spans 14 amino acids. Trimming took 10 bases from V and 2 from J; bases not matched to a gene: 9. The sample is drawn from a study of T cells in tuberculosis.

The source material was CD1b-GMM tetramer-negative cells sorted from PBMCs. This clonotype originated in an adult woman with latent tuberculosis. The chain has TRBV10-3 and TRBJ1-2, with 8 bases lining up with TRBD1. CDR3 bases: TGTGCCACCCACGGACAGGGCTCCAACTATGGCTACACCTTC. This sequence encodes CATHGQGSNYGYTF.